Reported below is one T cell receptor (beta chain). Its antigen is not identified. This sample was taken from a study of HIV-infected patients and healthy controls. Study-wide findings and caveats: Healthy controls carried many MAIT alpha-chain CDR3s, while HIV+ repertoires had few. Healthy control repertoires had roughly threefold more distinct CDR3s than untreated HIV+ repertoires, and higher Shannon diversity. Compared with controls, mean Gini indices were significantly raised in HIV-infected repertoires, possibly indicating oligoclonality.

cDNA was made from roughly 500 ng RNA using alpha and beta constant primers. Separate chain-specific third strand synthesis with multiplexing indices produced the alpha and beta libraries. The cDNA received a 5' RACE adapter containing a random hexamer plus an SP2 sequencing primer site. TCRdb reprocessed the 5' RACE reads via MiXCR and lists one record per CDR3 protein. Of around 4,800 distinct CDR3 sequences in the sample, about 8% were seen once. All unsorted peripheral T cells were captured because whole blood was used without fractionation. The CDR3 runs to 15 residues. Germline V gene lookup returns CDR1 MDHEN and CDR2 SYDVKM. V was pared by 3 bases and J by 3 bases, with 6 bases of the junction left unmatched.

The chain combines TRBV28 with TRBJ2-7, with 9 bases identical to TRBD1. The sequence was obtained from an adult with HIV infection. The specimen was blood, collected before antiretroviral therapy. The DNA of the CDR3 is TGTGCCAGCAGTTTGAGACAGGGGGATCTCTACGAGCAGTACTTC. It codes for CASSLRQGDLYEQYF.